A selection of T cell receptor beta chains follows, all from one sample in a study of blood T cell repertoires in COVID-19. The protocol was immunoSEQ multiplex PCR, while the TCRdb copy is restricted to in-frame clones and leaves out a portion. The sample lists 220,000 or so clones, roughly 90% occurring once. Sequenced: PBMCs or T cells enriched from blood (not recorded which). These receptors were collected from a man aged 30 to 39 who had been exposed to COVID-19. CDR3s include the opening cysteine and the closing phenylalanine or tryptophan. D genes are given only for firm matches. A clone size is listed for some rows: how often the clone was seen (once, few, many), or a class if it is expanded.

d_call	v_call	clone_size	j_call	cdr3_nt	cdr3_aa
.	TRBV5-1	.	TRBJ1-1	TGCGCCAGTAGGACCGGGACACCGAACACTGAAGCTTTCTTT	CASRTGTPNTEAFF
.	TRBV6-1	.	TRBJ1-6	TGTGCCAGCAGTGACCTCTCACAGGGTTTGAGGCCACCCCTCCACTTT	CASSDLSQGLRPPLHF
.	TRBV10-3	.	TRBJ2-3	TGTGCCACTCGAGAGGGCCTTGGGGACACAGATACGCAGTATTTT	CATREGLGDTDTQYF
TRBD1	TRBV20-1	few	TRBJ1-5	TGCAGTGCTAGTCGACAGGGTGGAAGCAATCAGCCCCAGCATTTT	CSASRQGGSNQPQHF
.	TRBV25-1	.	TRBJ1-1	TGTGCCAGCAGCTTAACCTGGACAGCCAACACTGAAGCTTTCTTT	CASSLTWTANTEAFF
.	TRBV9	.	TRBJ2-3	TGTGCCAGCAAAGAGACAGGACTTAGCACAGATACGCAGTATTTT	CASKETGLSTDTQYF
.	TRBV4-1	.	TRBJ2-3	TGCGCCAGCAGCTCTCCGGAGCGGCGCACAGATACGCAGTATTTT	CASSSPERRTDTQYF
TRBD1	TRBV30	.	TRBJ2-2	TGTGCCTGGAGTGCCTGGACAGGGGTCGGCGGGGAGCTGTTTTTT	CAWSAWTGVGGELFF
TRBD1	TRBV5-5	.	TRBJ2-2	TGTGCCAGCAGCCCACAGGGGGTGAGGACCGGGGAGCTGTTTTTT	CASSPQGVRTGELFF
TRBD2	TRBV5-1	.	TRBJ2-3	TGCGCCAGCAGCTTGGAGGGGCGGGGGGCGATTAATACGCAGTATTTT	CASSLEGRGAINTQYF
.	TRBV7-2	.	TRBJ2-3	TGTGCCAGCAGCTTAGGGACACTCAGCACAGATACGCAGTATTTT	CASSLGTLSTDTQYF
TRBD2	TRBV4-2	.	TRBJ2-4	TGTGCCAGCAGCCAAGTTTCGGGACTAGCGGGCCAAGACATTCAGTACTTC	CASSQVSGLAGQDIQYF
.	TRBV7-8	.	TRBJ2-7	TGTGCCAGCAGCTACAGGGTCTACGAGCAGTACTTC	CASSYRVYEQYF
.	TRBV10-3	.	TRBJ1-5	TGTGCCATCAGTCCCGACAGGCATAGCAATCAGCCCCAGCATTTT	CAISPDRHSNQPQHF
.	TRBV6-6	once	TRBJ1-3	TGTGCCAGCAGCTCGAAACCAGGGTTTGGGATGTTAGTCTCTGGAAACACCATATATTTT	CASSSKPGFGMLVSGNTIYF